This entry concerns a single TCR beta chain. The source of the sample is a study of T cell changes during pregnancy in multiple sclerosis. Only in-frame clones appear in the TCRdb table, and some are missing; sequencing was by immunoSEQ multiplex PCR. The sample carries roughly 80,000 clones, about 90% recorded once. The V and J ends lost 5 bases and 7 bases respectively, with 12 bases between them. The CDR3 covers 13 residues. CDR1 and CDR2 from the germline V gene are KGHSH and LQKENI. V is TRBV18 and J is TRBJ2-1; tentatively, D is TRBD1 (6 bases). This TCR derives from a female donor with multiple sclerosis, enrolled in a pregnancy study. The sample here was peripheral blood, taken before pregnancy. The CDR3 is CASSRDTINEQFF. The CDR3 coding sequence is TGTGCCAGCTCAAGGGACACCATAAATGAGCAGTTCTTC.